The 11 T cell receptor beta chains in this list originate from one sample, sequenced in a study of T cell repertoires in cytomegalovirus infection. TCRdb reanalysed the reads using MiXCR and keeps one entry per CDR3 protein. The sample gives roughly 720,000 distinct CDR3 sequences, 35% to 45% of which show up once; around 2.6% is in the top ten. The sequencing input was PBMCs. These receptors all stem from a human donor in good health (CMV status not recorded). Some clones in this sample may be carry-over from other donors' samples.

This clonotype was seen more than once but under ten times. This rearrangement joins TRBV12-3 or TRBV12-4 to TRBJ2-1, with TRBD2 matching 7 bases. Trimming removed 5 bases from V and 3 bases from J; junction bases left unmatched: 7. This CDR3 region has 15 residues. The CDR3 region has the DNA TGTGCCAGCAGTCGGGCGGGGGACCTCTACAATGAGCAGTTCTTC. This translates into CASSRAGDLYNEQFF.

Many counts were recorded for this clonotype. The V gene is TRBV7-2, the J gene TRBJ2-7; D unresolved. This CDR3 contains 15 residues. V shed 0 bases and J shed 0 bases, with 9 bases lying between them. Germline V gene sequence: CDR1 SGHTA, CDR2 FQGNSA. The CDR3: CASSLARQASYEQYF. DNA for the CDR3: TGTGCCAGCAGCTTAGCCCGCCAGGCCTCCTACGAGCAGTACTTC.

At least ten counts were recorded for this clonotype. The chain has TRBV7-2 and TRBJ2-7; maybe TRBD1 (6 bases). CDR1 is SGHTA and CDR2 is FQGNSA in the germline V gene. CDR3 size: 12 residues. V lost 5 bases to trimming and J lost 4 bases, with 9 bases between them. DNA of the CDR3: TGTGCCAGCAGCCGAGACAGGTACGAGCAGTACTTC. Its protein is CASSRDRYEQYF.

Here the CDR3 reads CASSLLGTDFYEQYF. The CDR3 DNA reads TGTGCCAGCAGCCTCCTCGGGACAGACTTTTACGAGCAGTACTTC. The rearrangement links TRBV14 to TRBJ2-7; 7 bases map to TRBD1. With 4 bases clipped from V and 4 bases from J, the junction kept 10 bases outside the gene matches. This CDR3 is 15 amino acids long. Germline-derived CDR1 and CDR2 are SGHDN and FVKESK.

The table lists this clonotype with many counts. The chain couples TRBV12-3 or TRBV12-4 to TRBJ1-1, with D hard to call. Trimming pared 6 bases from V and 1 base from J, leaving 12 bases between. The CDR3 is made up of 14 amino acids. The CDR3 nucleotides read TGTGCCAGCAGCCCTCTAGGAGGGAACACTGAAGCTTTCTTT. Translated: CASSPLGGNTEAFF.

This clonotype was recorded a few times. CDR3 sequence reads: CASKSTYEQYF. CDR3 nucleotides: TGTGCCAGCAAGTCGACCTACGAGCAGTACTTC. The chain uses TRBV7-9 and TRBJ2-7; D remains ambiguous. CDR3 length: 11 amino acids. V shed 7 bases and J shed 2 bases, with 6 bases lying between them. Germline V gene lookup returns CDR1 SEHNR and CDR2 FQNEAQ (reference sequence).

The chain couples TRBV28 to TRBJ1-1; weak D call: TRBD1 (6 bases). V was cut by 10 bases and J by 1 base, with 13 bases left in between. There are 13 residues in the CDR3. Germline CDR1 MDHEN, CDR2 SYDVKM. The CDR3, as DNA: TGTGCCACCCATCAGACAGGGAACACTGAAGCTTTCTTT. Translation gives CATHQTGNTEAFF.

Notes on this clonotype: A much larger clone lies a single base off, so this may be a read error. This chain uses TRBV7-2 with TRBJ1-5; TRBD1 might be the D (5 bases). The germline V gene has CDR1 SGHTA and CDR2 FQGNSA. This CDR3 contains 16 residues. CDR3 DNA: TGTGCCAGCAGCCTAGTATGGGGGGGTTCGGGGCAGCCCAAGCATTTT. This sequence encodes CASSLVWGGSGQPKHF.

The chain combines TRBV6-8 with TRBJ2-3, with 13 positions matching TRBD2. Trimming cost V 5 bases and J 5 bases; bases outside gene matches: 7. Germline-derived CDR1 and CDR2 are MNHGY and SAAAGT. This CDR3 is built from 16 residues. The CDR3 is CASSQGLAGVLDTQYF. The CDR3 bases are TGTGCCAGCAGTCAAGGACTAGCGGGAGTCCTAGATACGCAGTATTTT.

This clonotype occurred many times. This chain connects TRBV29-1 to TRBJ2-7; TRBD1 aligns across 7 bases. The V segment lost 4 bases and the J segment 6 bases; nucleotides outside the gene matches: 12. CDR3 length: 14 amino acids. Germline-derived CDR1 and CDR2 are SQVTM and ANQGSEA. The CDR3 region is CSVGGIWDSREQYF. CDR3 DNA: TGCAGCGTTGGAGGGATTTGGGACAGCCGCGAGCAGTACTTC.

The genes are TRBV5-1 and TRBJ2-6; no firm D call. Germline loops: CDR1 SGHRS, CDR2 YFSETQ. V was clipped by 7 bases and J by 2 bases, with 16 bases between them. The CDR3 runs to 16 residues. Written as DNA, the CDR3 is TGCGCCAGCGGACGGATGAGTGGCACTGGGGCCAACGTCCTGACTTTC. Translating it yields CASGRMSGTGANVLTF.